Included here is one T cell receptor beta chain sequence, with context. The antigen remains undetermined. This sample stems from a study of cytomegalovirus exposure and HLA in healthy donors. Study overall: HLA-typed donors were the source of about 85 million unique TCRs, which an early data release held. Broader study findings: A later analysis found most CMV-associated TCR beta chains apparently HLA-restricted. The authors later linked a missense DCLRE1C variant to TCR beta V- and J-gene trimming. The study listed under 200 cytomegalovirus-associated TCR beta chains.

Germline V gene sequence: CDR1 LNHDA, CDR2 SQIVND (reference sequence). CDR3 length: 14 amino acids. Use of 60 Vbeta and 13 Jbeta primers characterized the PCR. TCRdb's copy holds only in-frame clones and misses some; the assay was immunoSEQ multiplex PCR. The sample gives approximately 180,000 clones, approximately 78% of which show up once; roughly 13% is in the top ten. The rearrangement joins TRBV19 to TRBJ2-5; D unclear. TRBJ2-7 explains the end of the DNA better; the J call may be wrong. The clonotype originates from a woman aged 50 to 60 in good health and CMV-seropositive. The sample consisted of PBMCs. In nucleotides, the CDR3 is TGTGCCAGTACCCCCCGGTCAAGCTCCTACGAGCAGTACTTC. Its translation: CASTPRSSSYEQYF.